One TCR beta chain is described in this entry. The target antigen is unknown. Between the trimmed V and J ends, which lost 4 bases and 8 bases, there was a span of 14 bases. Germline V gene lookup returns CDR1 MGHRA and CDR2 YSYEKL. The CDR3 runs to 14 residues. 13 Jbeta primers and 60 Vbeta primers were used for the PCR. Using immunoSEQ multiplex PCR, the repertoire was profiled, and TCRdb retains in-frame clones only, with some absent. The repertoire holds 110,000 or so clones, with over 55% as singletons. The sample is drawn from a study of cytomegalovirus exposure and HLA in healthy donors. Study-wide results and caveats: In vitro testing confirmed a few CMV-associated chains as specific for CMV antigens.

The sequence was collected from a man between 18 and 35 years old in good health and CMV-seropositive. Specimen: PBMCs. The V gene is TRBV4-1, the J gene TRBJ2-2, with D tentatively TRBD2 (6 bases). DNA of the CDR3: TGCGCCAGCAGCCCGCCGGGGGAGGCGGGGGAGCTGTTTTTT. As protein: CASSPPGEAGELFF.